This T cell receptor beta chain was documented in a study of CD8 T cells in Susac syndrome. Random hexamers were used to reverse transcribe 0.5 to 1 ug of RNA. Amplification of the TCR beta CDR3 was carried out by immunoSEQ multiplex PCR, which spanned a total of 54 Vbeta and 13 Jbeta segments. TCRdb used MiXCR to reprocess the immunoSEQ multiplex PCR reads, holding one entry per CDR3 protein. This table holds under 250,000 distinct CDR3 sequences, about 94% found once. Germline CDR1 is DFQATT and CDR2 is SNEGSKA (reference sequence). V shed 1 base and J shed 5 bases, with 14 bases lying between them. The CDR3 consists of 14 residues.

This clonotype originated in a human donor with Susac syndrome. The chain employs TRBV20-1 and TRBJ1-2; D ambiguous. The source material was CD4+ T cells from PBMCs. The CDR3 sequence: CSARVMGREYGYTF. CDR3 sequence (DNA): TGCAGTGCTAGAGTCATGGGCAGAGAGTATGGCTACACCTTC.